This entry describes one T cell receptor (beta chain). Its recognized antigen is unknown. No base qualities exist here, and no much larger clone lies one base off it. Trimming costs V 3 bases and J 4 bases, and their ends lie 6 bases apart. CDR1 and CDR2 are drawn from the germline V gene (reference sequence): SEHNR, FQNEAQ. The CDR3 starts with the cysteine, ends with the phenylalanine, and has 12 residues. Only the CDR3 DNA stays, 36 bases, in frame from base 1. These data come from a study of blood T cell repertoires in COVID-19 (dated by TCRdb to 2018 to 2020). General notes on the study: Collaborator samples came from the United States, Italy and Spain and covered acute and convalescent phases of COVID-19. The prospective study material was composed of cDNA or gDNA derived from T cells, B-cell-depleted T cells, or PBMCs. The dataset comprised deeply sampled blood TCRbeta repertoires from subjects exposed to, actively infected with, or recovered from COVID-19. A freely available public database, intended as a resource for researchers studying the immune response to SARS-CoV-2, is where the repertoires were released. The samples were drawn from two sources: the first 160 participants of the ongoing ImmuneRACE study, and 1,200 or so subjects contributed by 6 global collaborators. The sample metadata nearly always contained a de-identified subject ID, COVID-19 status, age in years and sex. Where available, HLA class I and class II types were obtained from metadata supplied by the sample provider rather than from assay-based typing. General study outcomes and caveats: How much clinical and demographic metadata was included differed by source and by participant, and the metadata was provided uncurated.

Collaborating institutions collected whole blood in K2EDTA tubes following their own protocols. For TCRbeta analysis, collaborators shipped samples as frozen whole blood, isolated PBMCs, or DNA extracted from either of those sample types. TCRbeta CDR3 regions were amplified from genomic DNA using the immunoSEQ Assay, a bias-controlled multiplex PCR. As for the original processing: Within the assay, amplification of reference gene primers was used to estimate how many nucleated cells each sample contained. Sequence reads were collapsed and filtered to measure the absolute abundance of every unique TCRbeta CDR3 rearrangement. Productive Simpson clonality was computed per sample as the square root of Simpson's diversity index over productive rearrangements. Entries here come from immuneACCESS through TCRdb and include only in-frame sequences with V and J called. Some clones fail to appear in such tables; in the studies checked, an unresolved V gene covers under half of the shortfall, and the cause of the remainder is unknown. V and J calls and clone size are copied from that table; D and trimming were computed from the DNA. This sample gives approximately 180,000 clones in total; approximately 83% of them show up just once. Together, the top ten hold over 9.5% of the sample.

The sequence links TRBV7-9 to TRBJ1-2; no D gene can be assigned with confidence. Sequencing was done on a sample of peripheral blood. The clonotype originates from a human donor with active or convalescent COVID-19. The donor label of this sample is uncertain. The CDR3 region: CASSFGFYGYTF. The base sequence is TGTGCCAGCAGCTTCGGGTTCTATGGCTACACCTTC.